This TCR beta chain emerged from a study of cytomegalovirus exposure and HLA in healthy donors. Findings and limits, study-wide: The classifier, whose performance was assessed in both the original and validation cohorts, reportedly diagnosed cytomegalovirus status with high specificity and sensitivity. An analysis that came later showed most CMV-associated TCR beta chains appearing HLA-restricted.

It was with 60 Vbeta and 13 Jbeta primers that the PCR ran. TCRdb's copy holds only in-frame clones and misses some; the assay was immunoSEQ multiplex PCR. The sample lists more than 70,000 clones, roughly 70% occurring once. As for this clone: Its target is not known.

Everyone who donated was a healthy bone marrow donor. Germline V gene data show CDR1 as SGHVS and CDR2 as FNYEAQ. The CDR3 contains 14 residues. Trimming pared 0 bases from V and 2 bases from J, leaving 8 bases between. Sequenced sample: PBMCs. The V gene is TRBV7-6, the J gene TRBJ2-7; tentatively, D is TRBD2 (6 bases). This clonotype was sampled from a woman aged 50 to 65 in good health and CMV-seropositive. The CDR3 nucleotides are TGTGCCAGCAGCTTAGCGGGAGGTACCTACGAGCAGTACTTC. Its translation: CASSLAGGTYEQYF.